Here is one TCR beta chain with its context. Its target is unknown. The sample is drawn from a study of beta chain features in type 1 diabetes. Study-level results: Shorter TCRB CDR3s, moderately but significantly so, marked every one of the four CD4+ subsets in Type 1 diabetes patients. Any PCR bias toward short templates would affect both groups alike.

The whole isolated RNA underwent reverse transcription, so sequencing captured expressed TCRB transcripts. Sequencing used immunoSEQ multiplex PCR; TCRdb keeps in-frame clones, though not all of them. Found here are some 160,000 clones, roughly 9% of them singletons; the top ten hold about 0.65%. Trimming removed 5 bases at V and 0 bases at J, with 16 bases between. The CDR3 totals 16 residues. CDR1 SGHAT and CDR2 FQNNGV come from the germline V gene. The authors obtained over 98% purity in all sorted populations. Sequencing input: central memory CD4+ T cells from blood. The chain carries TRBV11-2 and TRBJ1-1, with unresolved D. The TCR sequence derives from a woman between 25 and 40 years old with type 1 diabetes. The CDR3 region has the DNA TGTGCCAGCAGCCCTAAAGGGAGGATTTTGAACACTGAAGCTTTCTTT. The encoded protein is CASSPKGRILNTEAFF. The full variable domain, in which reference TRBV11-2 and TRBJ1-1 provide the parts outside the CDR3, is EAGVAQSPRYKIIEKRQSVAFWCNPISGHATLYWYQQILGQGPKLLIQFQNNGVVDDSQLPKDRFSAERLKGVDSTLKIQPAKLEDSAVYLCASSPKGRILNTEAFFGQGTRLTVV.